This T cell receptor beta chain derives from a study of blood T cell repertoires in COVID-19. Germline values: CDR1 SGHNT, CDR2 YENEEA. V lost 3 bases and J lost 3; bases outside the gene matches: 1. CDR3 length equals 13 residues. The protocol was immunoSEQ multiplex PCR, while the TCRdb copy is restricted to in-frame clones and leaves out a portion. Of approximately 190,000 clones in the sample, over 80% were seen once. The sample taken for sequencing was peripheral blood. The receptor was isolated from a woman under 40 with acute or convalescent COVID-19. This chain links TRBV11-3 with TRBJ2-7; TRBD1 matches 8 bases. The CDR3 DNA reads TGTGCCAGCAGCTTTACAGGGGGCTACGAGCAGTACTTC. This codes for CASSFTGGYEQYF.